One and the same sample provided the 9 T cell receptor beta chains below, sequenced in a study of cytomegalovirus exposure and HLA in healthy donors. Amplification used 60 Vbeta primers and 13 Jbeta primers. Assay used: immunoSEQ multiplex PCR; TCRdb lists only in-frame clones, some missing. Of some 220,000 clones in the sample, roughly 90% are singletons; the top ten hold about 1%. The sample consisted of PBMCs. The receptors come from a woman aged 18-29 years in good health and CMV-seronegative.

The chain is built from TRBV10-3 and TRBJ2-2; 7 nucleotides match TRBD1. CDR3 length: 19 amino acids. V was pared by 3 bases and J by 5 bases, with 18 bases of the junction left unmatched. The germline CDR1 and CDR2 sequences are ENHRY and SYGVKD. The CDR3 bases are TGTGCCATCAGTGATTTCTTCACCGGGACAGTAAGTTTGACCGGGGAGCTGTTTTTT. This codes for CAISDFFTGTVSLTGELFF.

This sequence joins TRBV29-1 and TRBJ2-5, with D maybe TRBD2 (6 bases). The CDR3 has 14 residues. Germline loops: CDR1 SQVTM, CDR2 ANQGSEA. V lost 2 bases, J lost 2 bases, and 12 bases lay in between. The CDR3 DNA sequence: TGCAGCGTTGAACCGGGACTTCATCAAGAGACCCAGTACTTC. Residues: CSVEPGLHQETQYF.

The DNA of the CDR3 is TGCGCCAGCAGCTTGCGGACTAGCGGTGAGCAGTTCTTC. This sequence encodes CASSLRTSGEQFF. The chain couples TRBV5-1 to TRBJ2-1, with 10 bases matching TRBD2. The germline V gene encodes CDR1 SGHRS and CDR2 YFSETQ. V lost 1 base, J lost 9 bases, and 1 base stayed unmatched. This CDR3 comprises 13 residues.

The genes are TRBV10-3 and TRBJ2-3; D is ambiguous. CDR3 length: 13 amino acids. Germline CDR1 ENHRY, CDR2 SYGVKD. Between the trimmed V and J ends, which lost 2 bases and 3 bases, there was a span of 6 bases. This chain's CDR3 is CAISEVGTDTQYF. The CDR3 bases are TGTGCCATCAGTGAGGTCGGGACAGATACGCAGTATTTT.

V and J are TRBV11-3 and TRBJ2-7, with TRBD1 as a possible D gene (5 bases). CDR3 length equals 15 residues. V lost 0 bases to trimming and J lost 2 bases, with 11 bases between them. Germline V CDR1 and CDR2: SGHNT, YENEEA. In DNA, the CDR3 is TGTGCCAGCAGCTTAGAAGGGGTTGGAGCCTACGAGCAGTACTTC. This sequence encodes CASSLEGVGAYEQYF.

As regards this clone: Other DNA sequences within the sample encode an identical CDR3. The rearrangement uses TRBV9 and TRBJ2-7; D might be TRBD2 (6 bases). V gave up 0 bases and J gave up 2 bases, with 9 bases separating them. Germline CDR1 reads SGDLS; CDR2 reads YYNGEE. The CDR3 is 14 residues long. The CDR3 sequence: CASSVGGGTYEQYF. The CDR3 nucleotides read TGTGCCAGCAGCGTAGGTGGGGGGACCTACGAGCAGTACTTC.

This clone has more than one count but fewer than ten. The J gene is TRBJ2-1, the V gene TRBV11-2, with 14 bases matching TRBD2. V gave up 4 bases and J gave up 8 bases; unmatched junction bases: 4. Germline V lookup: CDR1 SGHAT, CDR2 FQNNGV. The CDR3 covers 15 residues. Here the CDR3 DNA reads TGTGCCAGCAGCTCTGGGACTAGCGGGAGCTATGAGCAGTTCTTC. Translated, it gives CASSSGTSGSYEQFF.

CDR3 loop: CASSLRGGSSYNSPLHF. CDR3 DNA sequence: TGTGCCAGCAGCTTAAGGGGGGGAAGCTCCTATAATTCACCCCTCCACTTT. The chain has TRBV11-2 and TRBJ1-6; possible D gene TRBD1, 6 bases. The CDR3 runs to 17 residues. From germline, CDR1 is SGHAT and CDR2 FQNNGV. V was trimmed by 2 bases and J by 0 bases, leaving 11 bases between them.

V is TRBV25-1 and J is TRBJ1-2; D remains ambiguous. The CDR3 consists of 13 residues. The V gene's germline CDR1 is MGHDK and CDR2 SYGVNS. V lost 3 bases and J 7 bases, leaving 12 bases between the germline ends. The CDR3 protein is CASSDSIFGGYTF. DNA for the CDR3: TGTGCCAGCAGTGATTCTATTTTCGGTGGCTACACCTTC.